This TCR beta chain was found in a study of T cell responses to AZD1222 COVID-19 vaccine. Study background: Pooling was applied to second doses at about 4 or about 12 weeks. Broader study findings: The study found vaccine-associated CD4 TCRs spanning spike, dominant at 160-218 and 743-854. Donors, mostly white British, included more females; clonal diversity was possibly underestimated.

Here immunoSEQ multiplex PCR was the method, and the copy in TCRdb shows in-frame clones only, minus some. Among 150,000 to 200,000 clones listed, approximately 93% were seen once. Concerning this clone itself: The antigen is undetermined.

Per germline, CDR1 LNHDA and CDR2 SQIVND (reference sequence). Trimming removed 7 bases from V and 8 bases from J; junction bases left unmatched: 13. The CDR3 totals 15 residues. The origin of this receptor is an adult in good health. The rearrangement uses TRBV19 and TRBJ2-1, with TRBD2 identical over 8 bases. This specimen consisted of peripheral blood, obtained on day 0 of AZD1222 vaccination. CDR3 nucleotides: TGTGCCAGTACCCCAGTCGGGGGGGGTTTTCATGAGCAGTTCTTC. It yields the protein CASTPVGGGFHEQFF.